The 26 T cell receptor beta chains given below trace back to one sample, sequenced in a study of T-cell reconstitution after alpha-beta-depleted transplantation in children. A TCRbeta library incorporating unique molecular identifiers was prepared. TCRdb processed the PCR reads anew with MiXCR; each CDR3 protein has one entry. The data show 90,000 to 100,000 distinct CDR3 sequences, less than 25% seen once. Sequenced material: PBMCs, taken before TCRalphabeta/CD19-depleted stem cell transplant. All receptors derive from a boy aged 2 to 10 with acute lymphoblastic leukemia, due to receive a stem cell transplant.

J is TRBJ1-1 and V is TRBV20-1; D unclear. V was cut by 2 bases and J by 3 bases, with 25 bases left in between. The germline V gene has CDR1 DFQATT and CDR2 SNEGSKA (reference sequence). CDR3 length: 18 residues. Here the CDR3 reads CSARSRAAYGGMDTEAFF. The CDR3 DNA reads as TGCAGTGCTAGAAGTAGGGCGGCTTATGGAGGGATGGACACTGAAGCTTTCTTT.

The CDR3 reads CASSKGLTYQETQYF. The CDR3 DNA sequence: TGCGCCAGCAGCAAGGGACTTACGTACCAAGAGACCCAGTACTTC. The chain links TRBV5-1 to TRBJ2-5; D perhaps matches TRBD2 (6 bases). This CDR3 is built from 15 residues. Germline V gene lookup returns CDR1 SGHRS and CDR2 YFSETQ. Deletions cut 4 bases from V and 0 bases from J, with 13 bases between.

The sample holds a few counts of this clonotype. In nucleotides, the CDR3 is TGCAGCGTTGAAGAACTAGCGGGGTACAATGAGCAGTTCTTC. Its translation is CSVEELAGYNEQFF. This chain joins TRBV29-1 and TRBJ2-1; 10 bases are shared with TRBD2. Trimming took 0 bases from V and 4 from J; bases not matched to a gene: 0. Germline V lookup: CDR1 SQVTM, CDR2 ANQGSEA. The CDR3 has 14 amino acids.

This chain uses TRBV29-1 with TRBJ2-7, with 8 positions matching TRBD1. Germline values: CDR1 SQVTM, CDR2 ANQGSEA. The CDR3 has 13 residues. V trimming: 4 bases; J trimming: 6 bases; junction bases outside the gene matches: 8. The CDR3 protein is CSVGAGGLGEQYF. For the CDR3, the DNA is TGCAGCGTTGGTGCAGGGGGCCTGGGCGAGCAGTACTTC.

This clonotype occurred many times. The V and J genes are TRBV7-8 and TRBJ1-1, with a possible D match to TRBD1 (6 bases). The germline V and J ends were trimmed by 1 base and 2 bases, with 11 bases remaining between them. Germline loops: CDR1 SGHVS, CDR2 FQNEAQ. The CDR3 runs 15 residues. CDR3 loop: CASSLGGGGNTEAFF. The CDR3, as DNA: TGTGCCAGCAGCTTAGGAGGGGGTGGTAACACTGAAGCTTTCTTT.

In its sample, this clonotype was seen a few times. The chain recombines TRBV7-2 with TRBJ2-5; maybe TRBD2 (6 bases). V was pared by 4 bases and J by 2 bases, with 14 bases between. This CDR3 is 15 amino acids long. CDR1 is SGHTA, CDR2 FQGNSA, per germline. This CDR3 is CASSSLGTSQETQYF. CDR3 nucleotide sequence: TGTGCCAGCAGCTCCCTGGGGACTTCTCAAGAGACCCAGTACTTC.

Regarding this clonotype: One end of the junction does not line up with germline, which may come from a read error. This rearrangement joins TRBV5-4 to TRBJ2-2; D is perhaps TRBD2 (5 bases). The CDR3 loop spans 16 amino acids. Germline loops: CDR1 SGHNT, CDR2 YYREEE (reference sequence). CDR3 in amino acids: CASSLLGKVGTGELLF. CDR3 bases: TGTGCCAGCAGCTTGCTCGGGAAAGTCGGCACCGGGGAGCTGCTTTTT. Full variable domain (rest looked up from reference TRBV5-4 and TRBJ2-2): ETGVTQSPTHLIKTRGQQVTLRCSSQSGHNTVSWYQQALGQGPQFIFQYYREEENGRGNFPPRFSGLQFPNYSSELNVNALELDDSALYLCASSLLGKVGTGELLFGEGSRLTVL.

This clonotype was seen many times. The J gene is TRBJ1-2, the V gene TRBV29-1; 8 nucleotides agree with TRBD1. This CDR3 has 12 amino acids. Germline loops: CDR1 SQVTM, CDR2 ANQGSEA. V was clipped by 7 bases and J by 4 bases; unmatched bases: 5. CDR3 amino acids: CSDRQGFYGYTF. The CDR3 coding sequence is TGCAGCGACAGACAGGGGTTCTATGGCTACACCTTC.

This clonotype was observed a handful of times. This chain connects TRBV28 to TRBJ2-5, with D possibly being TRBD1 (7 bases). The CDR3 is 16 amino acids. Trimming took 5 bases from V and 5 from J, leaving 21 bases between them. Looked up from germline, CDR1 is MDHEN and CDR2 is SYDVKM. CDR3 nucleotides: TGTGCCAGCAGTCTACGCGGGACTCCCAGGGGGGAGACCCAGTACTTC. Translation: CASSLRGTPRGETQYF.

The chain links TRBV7-3 to TRBJ1-6, with unresolved D. There are 10 residues in the CDR3. CDR1 SGHTA and CDR2 FQGTGA come from the germline V gene. V lost 4 bases and J lost 10, with 2 bases in between. CDR3 in DNA: TGTGCCAGCAGCTCATCACCCCTCCACTTT. Its translation: CASSSSPLHF.

This clonotype was picked up a small number of times. The gene calls are TRBV20-1 and TRBJ2-1, with 8 bases that match TRBD1. Germline V gene sequence: CDR1 DFQATT, CDR2 SNEGSKA (reference sequence). CDR3 size: 15 residues. V was clipped by 1 base and J by 7 bases; unmatched bases: 9. CDR3 DNA sequence: TGCAGTGCTAGAGTGGAGCAGGGGGCAGGAAATGAGCAGTTCTTC. This gives the protein CSARVEQGAGNEQFF.

To note about this clonotype: A much larger clone lies a single base off, so this may be a read error. The chain is built from TRBV10-3 and TRBJ2-2, with D maybe TRBD2 (6 bases). The V gene's germline CDR1 is ENHRY and CDR2 SYGVKD. This CDR3 is built from 13 residues. This CDR3 reads CAMRIEGPGGLFF. The CDR3 coding sequence is TGTGCCATGCGCATTGAGGGTCCCGGGGGGCTGTTTTTT.

The J gene is TRBJ1-5, the V gene TRBV20-1, with D unclear. This CDR3 spans 12 amino acids. Germline-derived CDR1 and CDR2 are DFQATT and SNEGSKA (reference sequence). With 6 bases removed from V and 0 bases from J, the gap between germline ends came to 6 bases. The CDR3 DNA reads as TGCAGTGCCCAACATAGCAATCAGCCCCAGCATTTT. It yields the protein CSAQHSNQPQHF.

This clonotype was seen a few times. This rearrangement joins TRBV7-8 to TRBJ2-7; possibly TRBD2 for D (6 bases). CDR1 is SGHVS and CDR2 is FQNEAQ in the germline V gene. Deletions cut 0 bases from V and 6 bases from J, with 12 bases between. The CDR3 is made up of 14 amino acids. The CDR3 coding sequence is TGTGCCAGCAGCTTAGCGAATTTGGGAGGCGAGCAGTACTTC. It translates to CASSLANLGGEQYF.

The V gene is TRBV5-1, the J gene TRBJ2-2; D is unresolved. Trimming took off 0 bases at V and 6 bases at J, with 12 bases between the two ends. Germline V CDR1 and CDR2: SGHRS, YFSETQ. There are 15 residues in the CDR3. In nucleotides, the CDR3 is TGCGCCAGCAGCTTGGAGTCTCCCGGGCCCGGGGAGCTGTTTTTT. Protein: CASSLESPGPGELFF.

The chain links TRBV5-5 to TRBJ2-7; TRBD1 agrees at 11 bases. The CDR3 consists of 14 residues. Germline lookup yields CDR1 SGHKS and CDR2 YYEKEE (reference sequence). Germline trimming cut 6 bases from V and 6 bases from J; bases unmatched to any gene: 8. This CDR3 is CASNPGQGAGEQYF. CDR3 bases: TGTGCCAGCAACCCCGGACAGGGGGCGGGCGAGCAGTACTTC. The complete variable domain, with remaining parts taken from reference TRBV5-5 and TRBJ2-7, reads DAGVTQSPTHLIKTRGQQVTLRCSPISGHKSVSWYQQVLGQGPQFIFQYYEKEERGRGNFPDRFSARQFPNYSSELNVNALLLGDSALYLCASNPGQGAGEQYFGPGTRLTVT.

This rearrangement joins TRBV6-2 or TRBV6-3 to TRBJ1-5; possible D gene TRBD1, 6 bases. The germline V gene encodes CDR1 MNHEY and CDR2 SVGEGT. The CDR3 loop spans 14 amino acids. Trimming took 5 bases from V and 0 from J, leaving 8 bases between them. In DNA, the CDR3 is TGTGCCAGCAGTCAACAGGGTAGCAATCAGCCCCAGCATTTT. Its translation: CASSQQGSNQPQHF.

This clonotype was seen a few times. The gene calls are TRBV5-1 and TRBJ2-7; D might be TRBD1 or TRBD2, each matching 5 bases. The CDR3 totals 13 residues. Looked up from germline, CDR1 is SGHRS and CDR2 is YFSETQ. Trimming removed 3 bases at V and 5 bases at J, with 12 bases between. DNA of the CDR3: TGCGCCAGCAGCTCGGGACCTCTCGACGAGCAGTACTTC. This sequence encodes CASSSGPLDEQYF.

The rearrangement uses TRBV28 and TRBJ2-3, with 8 bases matching TRBD2. With V trimmed by 5 bases and J by 4 bases, 11 bases remained unmatched. Germline V lookup: CDR1 MDHEN, CDR2 SYDVKM. CDR3 length: 16 amino acids. In DNA, the CDR3 is TGTGCCAGCAGTCCCCGGGGGGGAGGTTTTGCAGATACGCAGTATTTT. It codes for CASSPRGGGFADTQYF.

This clonotype has at least ten counts. The rearrangement joins TRBV20-1 to TRBJ2-1; a weak D match, TRBD2 (6 bases). Trimming cost V 5 bases and J 6 bases, with 17 bases left between them. The CDR3 totals 14 residues. Germline V gives CDR1 DFQATT, CDR2 SNEGSKA (reference sequence). CDR3 bases: TGCAGTGCTCGGGAGATGACCAGATCCAATGAGCAGTTCTTC. Its translation: CSAREMTRSNEQFF.

This clonotype was counted ten times or more. The CDR3 DNA is TGTGCCAGCAGTTACTCGGGCACTCGGGTCTACGAGCAGTACTTC. Its translation is CASSYSGTRVYEQYF. The chain joins TRBV6-5 to TRBJ2-7; unclear D gene. This CDR3 has 15 residues. The V gene's germline CDR1 is MNHEY and CDR2 SVGAGI. Trimming cost V 0 bases and J 3 bases, with 12 bases left between them.

V gene TRBV29-1 combines with J gene TRBJ2-1, with D unclear. The CDR3 contains 16 residues. Trimming took 4 bases from V and 5 from J, leaving 21 bases between them. Germline CDR1 and CDR2: SQVTM and ANQGSEA. CDR3 sequence (DNA): TGCAGCGTTGGCTACTCCGCTTCCCAACGCGACAATGAGCAGTTCTTC. It encodes CSVGYSASQRDNEQFF.

This clonotype was counted at least ten times. The chain carries TRBV5-8 and TRBJ2-5, with a weak D call TRBD2 (5 bases). CDR1 is SGHTS and CDR2 is YDEGEE in the germline V gene. V gave up 1 base and J gave up 4 bases, with 8 bases separating them. CDR3 length: 13 amino acids. DNA of the CDR3: TGTGCCAGCAGCTTGATGGAGGCAGAGACCCAGTACTTC. Translation gives CASSLMEAETQYF.

The V gene is TRBV5-6, the J gene TRBJ2-1; D not certain. CDR3 length: 16 amino acids. V lost 1 base, J lost 3 bases, and 14 bases lay in between. CDR1 and CDR2 (germline): SGHDT, YYEEEE. CDR3: CASSLSVVGDYNEQFF. In nucleotides, the CDR3 is TGTGCCAGCAGCTTGTCGGTAGTTGGGGACTACAATGAGCAGTTCTTC.

The J gene is TRBJ1-2, the V gene TRBV20-1, with 7 bases that match TRBD1. Germline trimming cut 5 bases from V and 6 bases from J; bases unmatched to any gene: 18. CDR3 length equals 16 residues. Germline values: CDR1 DFQATT, CDR2 SNEGSKA (reference sequence). The CDR3 DNA is TGCAGTGCTGGATCCCCCGGACAGGCTAAGGGTAATGGCTACACCTTC. Protein sequence: CSAGSPGQAKGNGYTF.

V and J are TRBV9 and TRBJ2-1; 8 nucleotides match TRBD2. Germline lookup yields CDR1 SGDLS and CDR2 YYNGEE. The ends lost 0 bases at V and 7 bases at J; junction bases unmatched: 12. The CDR3 loop spans 17 amino acids. The CDR3 is CASSVGSAGARRNEQFF. The CDR3 nucleotides read TGTGCCAGCAGCGTAGGATCAGCGGGAGCCAGGCGGAATGAGCAGTTCTTC.